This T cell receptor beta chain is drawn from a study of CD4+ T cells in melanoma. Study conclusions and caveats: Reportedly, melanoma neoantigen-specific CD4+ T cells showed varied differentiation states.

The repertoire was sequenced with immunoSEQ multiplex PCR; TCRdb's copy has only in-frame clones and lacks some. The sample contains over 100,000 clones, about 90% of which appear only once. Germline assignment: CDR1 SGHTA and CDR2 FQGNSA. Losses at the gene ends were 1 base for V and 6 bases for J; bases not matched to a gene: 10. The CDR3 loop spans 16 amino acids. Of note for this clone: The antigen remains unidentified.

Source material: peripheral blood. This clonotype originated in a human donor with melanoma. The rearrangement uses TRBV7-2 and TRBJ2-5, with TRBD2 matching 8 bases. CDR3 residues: CASSLDAAGAGKTQYF. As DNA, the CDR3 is TGTGCCAGCAGCTTAGATGCAGCGGGGGCCGGGAAGACCCAGTACTTC.